These 7 T cell receptor beta chains were all obtained from the same sample, sequenced in a study of T cells in localized non-small cell lung cancer. Sequencing used immunoSEQ multiplex PCR; TCRdb keeps in-frame clones, though not all of them. The sample holds some 64,000 clones, 80% to 90% seen once. The sample here was PBMCs, taken before any cancer treatment. These receptors were taken from a man between 40 and 75 years old with stage II lung adenocarcinoma.

The chain is built from TRBV6-1 and TRBJ1-5; 9 bases fit TRBD1. Unmatched junction bases numbered 5, after V lost 0 bases and J lost 14 bases. Germline V lookup: CDR1 MNHNS, CDR2 SASEGT. The CDR3 consists of 13 residues. This CDR3 is CASSEAWDRDEHF. CDR3 coding DNA: TGTGCCAGCAGTGAAGCTTGGGACAGGGATGAGCATTTT.

CDR3 nucleotide sequence: TGCGCCAGCAGCTCGGGACAGGAGACCAATGAGCAGTTCTTC. The encoded protein is CASSSGQETNEQFF. The V and J genes are TRBV5-1 and TRBJ2-1; 8 nucleotides line up with TRBD1. V trimming: 3 bases; J trimming: 6 bases; junction bases outside the gene matches: 5. Germline CDR1 and CDR2: SGHRS and YFSETQ. This CDR3 is built from 14 residues. The complete variable domain, with remaining parts taken from reference TRBV5-1 and TRBJ2-1, reads KAGVTQTPRYLIKTRGQQVTLSCSPISGHRSVSWYQQTPGQGLQFLFEYFSETQRNKGNFPGRFSGRQFSNSRSEMNVSTLELGDSALYLCASSSGQETNEQFFGPGTRLTVL.

The gene calls are TRBV2 and TRBJ1-5; a possible D gene is TRBD1 (5 bases). The CDR3 totals 16 residues. Trimming left V 3 bases short and J 2 bases short, with 14 bases between. The V gene's germline CDR1 is SNHLY and CDR2 FYNNEI. The CDR3 nucleotides read TGTGCCAGCAGTGACCAGGGTGGGATTGGCAATCAGCCCCAGCATTTT. Translated, it gives CASSDQGGIGNQPQHF.

The gene calls are TRBV4-3 and TRBJ2-3; D unresolved. The V gene's germline CDR1 is LGHNA and CDR2 YSLEER. V was clipped by 6 bases and J by 5 bases, with 6 bases between them. This CDR3 has 11 residues. CDR3 nucleotide sequence: TGCGCCAGCAGTGGTGGAGATACGCAGTATTTT. The encoded protein is CASSGGDTQYF.

The chain joins TRBV16 to TRBJ2-1; D tentatively reads TRBD1 or TRBD2 (5 bases each). The CDR3 totals 16 residues. V lost 1 base and J 4 bases, leaving 14 bases between the germline ends. Germline V gene lookup returns CDR1 KGHSY and CDR2 FQNENV. The CDR3 here is CASSQLAGSPYNEQFF. In DNA, the CDR3 is TGTGCCAGCAGCCAATTAGCAGGGAGCCCTTACAATGAGCAGTTCTTC.

The J gene is TRBJ2-5, the V gene TRBV30, with TRBD2 as a possible D gene (6 bases). V lost 4 bases and J lost 9, with 18 bases in between. The CDR3 sequence is 13 residues long. The germline V gene encodes CDR1 GTSNPN and CDR2 SVGIG (reference sequence). DNA for the CDR3: TGTGCCTGGATGAACGGTGGGACTTTGGCCCAGTACTTC. Its protein product is CAWMNGGTLAQYF.

The chain is built from TRBV5-1 and TRBJ1-3, with D possibly matching TRBD1 (5 bases). V shed 5 bases and J shed 4 bases, with 19 bases lying between them. Germline assignment: CDR1 SGHRS and CDR2 YFSETQ. The CDR3 is 16 amino acids. In nucleotides, the CDR3 is TGCGCCAGCAGTCTTGGGGCAGGCGGGCTCGGAAACACCATATATTTT. It codes for CASSLGAGGLGNTIYF.